The present TCR beta chain was sequenced within a study of cytomegalovirus exposure and HLA in healthy donors listed by TCRdb under 2017. Context from the whole study: According to a later analysis, one platform produced both the approximately 110 validation repertoires and the 720 or so repertoires of the first cohort. The study aimed to test whether signatures of past pathogen exposure could be identified by cataloging public T cell receptors. In addition to the first cohort of roughly 670 subjects, a separate validation cohort of 120 different subjects was used. To predict cytomegalovirus infection status, the study combined high-throughput TCR immunosequencing, statistical association of individual TCRs with disease status, and machine learning. Study-wide conclusions, independent of this receptor: The validation cohort had no HLA typing available for a later analysis, so co-occurrence within that cohort was assessed over all 120 or so repertoires. Across donors, most TCR sequences were observed very rarely, whereas some public TCRs were present in many individuals. The study gave a list of some 150 TCR beta chains associated with cytomegalovirus. Subsequent analysis determined that TCRs grouped into clusters in the first cohort also showed a tendency toward co-occurrence across the 120 or so validation repertoires, and approximately 93% of cluster scores exceeded 0. The classifier was reported to diagnose cytomegalovirus status with high specificity and sensitivity in both the original and validation cohorts. Three of the identified cytomegalovirus-associated TCR beta chains were confirmed in vitro to be specific for cytomegalovirus antigens. The authors suggested that the approach could potentially be extended to other disease states and immunological phenotypes.

The cysteine opens and the phenylalanine closes a CDR3 of 16 amino acids. The retained sequence is limited to the CDR3, 48 bases, with the frame set at the first base. Via the germline V gene, CDR1 is SGHTA and CDR2 FQGNSA. The junction shows trimming of 2 bases on V and 0 bases on J, and the gene matches do not reach 2 bases of it. As regards this clone: What antigen it recognizes has not been identified. Base qualities are not at hand, and no much larger clone is one base apart.

Libraries were prepared through the immunoSEQ multiplex PCR assay. The published analysis was carried out like this. A statistical classification framework was developed to diagnose cytomegalovirus status using the catalog of TCR beta chain sequences. TCRdb's version of the immuneACCESS table is confined to in-frame rearrangements and falls short of the full clone set. An unresolved V gene accounts for under half of the shortfall where checked; the remainder is of unknown origin. V and J calls and clone size are given by that table; D and trimming were obtained from the DNA. This sample gives roughly 77,000 clones in total; roughly 94% of them show up just once. 0.69% of the sample comes from the top ten. The donors were included in the validation cohort of 130 or so subjects, a group kept apart from the roughly 610-subject first cohort.

Material: PBMCs. Recombination joined TRBV7-2 with TRBJ2-2; the central 8 bases match TRBD2. The sequence was obtained from a woman younger than 35 in good health and CMV-seronegative. The CDR3 in this case is CASSLTGGTNTGELFF. The DNA is as follows: TGTGCCAGCAGCTTAACGGGGGGGACGAACACCGGGGAGCTGTTTTTT.